Listed here are 14 T cell receptor beta chains from one sample, sequenced in a study of radiotherapy plus CTLA-4 blockade in lung cancer. Profiled with immunoSEQ multiplex PCR; TCRdb holds only in-frame clones, not every one. The sample holds roughly 100,000 clones; around four fifths are singletons and the top ten take around 3.6%. The source was peripheral blood, collected from a patient treated with radiotherapy plus ipilimumab. The receptors were gathered from a human donor with non-small cell lung cancer who had a partial response to radiotherapy plus ipilimumab.

The V call is TRBV7-2, the J call TRBJ2-7; TRBD2 aligns across 12 bases. Trimming removed 2 bases from V and 6 bases from J; junction bases left unmatched: 17. Per the germline V gene, CDR1 is SGHTA and CDR2 is FQGNSA. The CDR3 length is 19 residues. CDR3 nucleotide sequence: TGTGCCAGCAGCTTAAGGCAGACTAGCGGGAGTCCTCAGGTTCGCGAGCAGTACTTC. Translating gives CASSLRQTSGSPQVREQYF.

V gene TRBV6-1 combines with J gene TRBJ1-2; D unclear. The V end was cut by 7 bases, the J end by 8 bases, with 17 bases between. In germline, CDR1 is MNHNS, CDR2 SASEGT. This CDR3 contains 13 residues. The CDR3 region has the DNA TGTGCCAGCAACACACCTAGGATTGGGGGCTACACCTTC. Encoded protein: CASNTPRIGGYTF.

V is TRBV28 and J is TRBJ2-5, with 10 bases aligning to TRBD2. V was clipped by 4 bases and J by 5 bases; unmatched bases: 10. Germline lookup yields CDR1 MDHEN and CDR2 SYDVKM. This CDR3 region has 16 residues. CDR3: CASSSLLAGVEETQYF. The CDR3 DNA reads as TGTGCCAGCAGTTCGCTTCTAGCGGGAGTCGAGGAGACCCAGTACTTC.

The chain is built from TRBV5-1 and TRBJ2-3; 9 nucleotides match TRBD2. Germline CDR1 is SGHRS and CDR2 is YFSETQ. The CDR3 runs 14 residues. V was pared by 5 bases and J by 4 bases, with 5 bases of the junction left unmatched. The CDR3 spells CASRLAGVADTQYF. DNA of the CDR3: TGCGCCAGCAGATTAGCGGGAGTTGCAGATACGCAGTATTTT. The full variable domain, with the rest looked up from reference TRBV5-1 and TRBJ2-3, is KAGVTQTPRYLIKTRGQQVTLSCSPISGHRSVSWYQQTPGQGLQFLFEYFSETQRNKGNFPGRFSGRQFSNSRSEMNVSTLELGDSALYLCASRLAGVADTQYFGPGTRLTVL.

The rearrangement joins TRBV18 to TRBJ1-4; TRBD1 matches at 10 bases. The length of the CDR3 is 14 residues. The V gene end was trimmed by 3 bases and the J gene end by 8 bases; junction bases not matched to a gene: 3. Germline V gives CDR1 KGHSH, CDR2 LQKENI. The CDR3 DNA follows: TGTGCCAGCTCACCTGGACAGGGGGGCGAAAAACTGTTTTTT. Residues: CASSPGQGGEKLFF.

The V and J genes are TRBV6-1 and TRBJ2-1; TRBD1 is a possible D gene (6 bases). This CDR3 region has 14 residues. Germline V gene lookup returns CDR1 MNHNS and CDR2 SASEGT. The V end lost 5 bases, the J end lost 1 base, and 9 bases lay between the germline ends. The chain's CDR3 is CASSSTGSYNEQFF. Written as DNA, the CDR3 is TGTGCCAGCAGTTCCACAGGGTCCTACAATGAGCAGTTCTTC.

The count of this clone is one. The CDR3 nucleotides are TGTGCCAGCAGCGGCGCGAGGACAGGGGTTGGCGAGCAGTACTTC. Translating it yields CASSGARTGVGEQYF. This chain connects TRBV6-1 to TRBJ2-7, with 9 bases aligning to TRBD1. Germline CDR1 reads MNHNS; CDR2 reads SASEGT. CDR3 size: 15 residues. The V and J ends lost 6 bases and 6 bases, in that order; junction bases with no gene match: 12.

Of note for this clone: Other DNA sequences from this sample encode an identical CDR3 as well. The chain recombines TRBV19 with TRBJ1-5; D unresolved. From germline, CDR1 is LNHDA and CDR2 SQIVND (reference sequence). V lost 1 base, J lost 3 bases, and 7 bases lay in between. This CDR3 spans 14 amino acids. The CDR3 nucleotides are TGTGCCAGTAGTATAGGGAGGTTCAATCAGCCCCAGCATTTT. This codes for CASSIGRFNQPQHF. Supplemented by reference TRBV19 and TRBJ1-5, the full variable domain reads DGGITQSPKYLFRKEGQNVTLSCEQNLNHDAMYWYRQDPGQGLRLIYYSQIVNDFQKGDIAEGYSVSREKKESFPLTVTSAQKNPTAFYLCASSIGRFNQPQHFGDGTRLSIL.

The chain employs TRBV7-9 and TRBJ2-1, with 14 positions matching TRBD2. The CDR3 length is 16 residues. Germline CDR1 reads SEHNR; CDR2 reads FQNEAQ (reference sequence). V dropped 5 bases and J dropped 7; count of bases not matched to a gene: 7. CDR3 bases: TGTGCCAGCAGCGCAACCGGGACTAGCGGGAGTAATGAGCAGTTCTTC. Translating it yields CASSATGTSGSNEQFF.

CDR3 DNA sequence: TGTGCCAGCAGCTTAGAGAGCAATGAGCAGTTCTTC. Amino acid sequence: CASSLESNEQFF. The rearrangement joins TRBV7-6 to TRBJ2-1; D remains unclear. Germline V lookup: CDR1 SGHVS, CDR2 FNYEAQ. The CDR3 is 12 residues long. V dropped 1 base and J dropped 6 bases, with 4 bases sitting between them.

J is TRBJ1-2 and V is TRBV6-4; D remains unclear. Germline CDR1 and CDR2: MRHNA and SNTAGT. V lost 0 bases and J lost 8, with 10 bases in between. The CDR3 runs to 13 residues. In DNA, the CDR3 is TGTGCCAGCAGTGACTCGAATTTCGGGGGCTACACCTTC. Protein product: CASSDSNFGGYTF.

The chain uses TRBV6-5 and TRBJ2-7; D gene unclear. CDR1 MNHEY and CDR2 SVGAGI come from the germline V gene. The CDR3 runs to 13 residues. V lost 7 bases and J 0 bases, leaving 10 bases between the germline ends. CDR3 DNA sequence: TGTGCCAGCACCCCGTTATACTCCTACGAGCAGTACTTC. Translated: CASTPLYSYEQYF.

The genes are TRBV7-9 and TRBJ2-1; no definite D call. Germline V gene sequence: CDR1 SEHNR, CDR2 FQNEAQ (reference sequence). Trimming shortened V by 1 base and J by 0 bases, and 13 bases separated the two germline ends. The CDR3 runs to 17 residues. CDR3 loop: CASSLGLRLSSYNEQFF. The CDR3 DNA reads as TGTGCCAGCAGCTTAGGATTGAGACTTAGCTCCTACAATGAGCAGTTCTTC.

This clone was seen only once. This chain uses TRBV2 with TRBJ1-3; TRBD1 agrees at 7 bases. The CDR3 consists of 14 residues. Germline CDR1 reads SNHLY; CDR2 reads FYNNEI. The trim removed 4 bases at V and 2 bases at J, leaving 2 bases unmatched. CDR3 sequence reads: CASSAGGTGNTIYF. In nucleotides, the CDR3 is TGTGCCAGCAGTGCAGGGGGAACTGGAAACACCATATATTTT.